This T cell receptor (beta chain) was sequenced during a study of T cell responses to AZD1222 COVID-19 vaccine. As for the study in general: Second doses were pooled across both intervals (about 4 or about 12 weeks).

This CDR3 region has 15 residues. Germline-derived CDR1 and CDR2 are SEHNR and FQNEAQ (reference sequence). V dropped 0 bases and J dropped 0 bases, with 9 bases sitting between them. Study-level findings and limits: Spike-specific TCR repertoires showed rising breadth and depth after two AZD1222 doses. The study reported that nearly half of spike-specific TCRs target unmutated variant regions.

Profiling relied on immunoSEQ multiplex PCR, and the TCRdb table lists in-frame clones only, not all of them. The sample holds 120,000 or so clones; 92% are singletons and the top ten take approximately 1%. Points on this clone: Its specificity is unknown.

The rearrangement uses TRBV7-9 and TRBJ2-7, with D tentatively TRBD2 (6 bases). This receptor was identified in an adult in good health. This sample comprised peripheral blood, obtained on day 0 of AZD1222 vaccination. The CDR3 here is CASSLAWRGSYEQYF. The CDR3 DNA sequence: TGTGCCAGCAGCTTAGCGTGGCGGGGCTCCTACGAGCAGTACTTC. The whole variable domain, filled in from reference TRBV7-9 and TRBJ2-7, reads DTGVSQNPRHKITKRGQNVTFRCDPISEHNRLYWYRQTLGQGPEFLTYFQNEAQLEKSRLLSDRFSAERPKGSFSTLEIQRTEQGDSAMYLCASSLAWRGSYEQYFGPGTRLTVT.